Following are 8 T cell receptor beta chains from one sample sequenced in a study of cytomegalovirus exposure and HLA in healthy donors (dated by TCRdb to between 2016 and 2019). The library was made by the immunoSEQ multiplex PCR assay. TCRdb stores this immuneACCESS table with in-frame sequences only. Part of the clones is absent; in the studies checked, under half of the shortfall reflects unresolved V genes, and no reason is known for the rest. This sample lists under 350,000 clones; around 86% were detected once. The top ten clones comprise less than 1.2% of the sample. Source material: PBMCs. The receptors shown here come from a woman in her late teens or twenties in good health and CMV-seronegative.

The chain employs TRBV30 and TRBJ2-1; TRBD2 is a possible D gene (5 bases). V was clipped by 4 bases and J by 12 bases, with 10 bases between them. The germline CDR1 and CDR2 sequences are GTSNPN and SVGIG (reference sequence). CDR3 size: 10 residues. The CDR3, as DNA: TGTGCCTGGAAAGCGGTGGGGCAGTTCTTC. Translated, it gives CAWKAVGQFF.

The V and J genes are TRBV27 and TRBJ1-2; D unclear. CDR3 size: 13 residues. V dropped 3 bases and J dropped 7 bases, with 12 bases sitting between them. Germline V gene lookup returns CDR1 MNHEY and CDR2 SMNVEV (reference sequence). The CDR3 coding sequence is TGTGCCAGCAGTTTCCCGACGGGGTCTGGCTACACCTTC. Translation: CASSFPTGSGYTF.

V usage is TRBV27 and J usage is TRBJ2-2, with D possibly matching TRBD2 (5 bases). CDR3 length: 17 residues. Trimming shortened V by 4 bases and J by 0 bases, and 15 bases separated the two germline ends. Germline assignment: CDR1 MNHEY and CDR2 SMNVEV (reference sequence). The CDR3 region has the DNA TGTGCCAGCAGTTCGCCGCCGGACGGGACGAACACCGGGGAGCTGTTTTTT. Residues: CASSSPPDGTNTGELFF.

V usage is TRBV9 and J usage is TRBJ1-4; D gene unclear. Germline V gene data show CDR1 as SGDLS and CDR2 as YYNGEE. This CDR3 spans 14 amino acids. The V and J ends lost 3 bases and 10 bases respectively, with 16 bases between them. CDR3: CASSAGNMAGKLFF. Here the CDR3 DNA reads TGTGCCAGCAGCGCGGGTAACATGGCGGGAAAACTGTTTTTT.

J is TRBJ2-7 and V is TRBV2, with a tentative D call TRBD1 (5 bases). The ends were cut back, 2 bases at V and 7 bases at J, with 12 bases in the middle. The CDR3 runs to 13 residues. The V gene's germline CDR1 is SNHLY and CDR2 FYNNEI. CDR3 in amino acids: CASSEKSHREQYF. The CDR3 DNA reads as TGTGCCAGCAGTGAAAAGTCTCACAGGGAGCAGTACTTC.

The genes are TRBV10-2 and TRBJ1-2; 7 nucleotides match TRBD1. Per germline, CDR1 WSHSY and CDR2 SAAADI. Trimming took 0 bases from V and 4 from J; bases not matched to a gene: 14. The CDR3 is 18 amino acids. CDR3 coding DNA: TGCGCCAGCAGTGAGTCGAAAGGACAGGTGGATTCGGGCTATGGCTACACCTTC. Protein sequence: CASSESKGQVDSGYGYTF.

The chain is built from TRBV5-1 and TRBJ1-2, with TRBD1 identical over 7 bases. Germline lookup yields CDR1 SGHRS and CDR2 YFSETQ. Trimming took 0 bases from V and 4 from J; bases not matched to a gene: 12. The CDR3 totals 17 residues. The CDR3 coding sequence is TGCGCCAGCAGCTTGGCCTTCGACAGGGAGAGCGGCTATGGCTACACCTTC. This encodes CASSLAFDRESGYGYTF.

The J gene is TRBJ1-1, the V gene TRBV5-1, with 9 positions matching TRBD1. The CDR3 totals 14 residues. Germline trimming cut 3 bases from V and 6 bases from J; bases unmatched to any gene: 6. CDR1 SGHRS and CDR2 YFSETQ come from the germline V gene. This CDR3 is CASSSPGQGSEAFF. The CDR3 DNA reads as TGCGCCAGCAGCTCTCCGGGACAGGGCTCTGAAGCTTTCTTT.